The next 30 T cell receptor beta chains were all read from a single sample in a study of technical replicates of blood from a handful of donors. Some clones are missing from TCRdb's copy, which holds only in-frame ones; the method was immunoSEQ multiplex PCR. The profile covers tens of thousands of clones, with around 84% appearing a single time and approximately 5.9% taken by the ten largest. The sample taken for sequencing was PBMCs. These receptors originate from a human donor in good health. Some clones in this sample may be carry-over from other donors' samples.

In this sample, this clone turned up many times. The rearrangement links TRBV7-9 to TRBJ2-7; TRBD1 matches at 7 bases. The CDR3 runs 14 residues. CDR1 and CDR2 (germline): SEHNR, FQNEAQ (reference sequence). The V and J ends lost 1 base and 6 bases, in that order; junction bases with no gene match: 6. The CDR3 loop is CASSLEGAAAEQYF. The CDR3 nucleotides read TGTGCCAGCAGCTTAGAGGGGGCTGCCGCCGAGCAGTACTTC.

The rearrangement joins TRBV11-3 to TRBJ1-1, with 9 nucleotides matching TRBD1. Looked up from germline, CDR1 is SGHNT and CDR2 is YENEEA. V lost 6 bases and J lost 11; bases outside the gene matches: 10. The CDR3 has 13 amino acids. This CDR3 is CASRPGQGWCAFF. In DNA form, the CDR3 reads TGTGCCAGCAGACCGGGACAGGGCTGGTGTGCTTTCTTT.

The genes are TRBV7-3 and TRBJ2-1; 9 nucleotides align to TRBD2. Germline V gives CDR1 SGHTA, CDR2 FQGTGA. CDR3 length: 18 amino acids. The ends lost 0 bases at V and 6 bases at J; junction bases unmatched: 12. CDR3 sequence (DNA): TGTGCCAGCAGCTTAACGCCCGGAGCGGGAGGAATCGGCAATGAGCAGTTCTTC. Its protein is CASSLTPGAGGIGNEQFF.

The CDR3 here is CASSQDLRLNVVSPLHF. CDR3 in DNA: TGTGCCAGCAGCCAAGATCTTCGACTCAACGTGGTGTCACCCCTCCACTTT. This chain connects TRBV14 to TRBJ1-6; no clear D gene. The germline CDR1 and CDR2 sequences are SGHDN and FVKESK. The CDR3 runs to 17 residues. Trimming shortened V by 0 bases and J by 10 bases, and 19 bases separated the two germline ends. Complete variable domain (other parts from reference TRBV14 and TRBJ1-6): EAGVTQFPSHSVIEKGQTVTLRCDPISGHDNLYWYRRVMGKEIKFLLHFVKESKQDESGMPNNRFLAERTGGTYSTLKVQPAELEDSGVYFCASSQDLRLNVVSPLHFGNGTRLTVT.

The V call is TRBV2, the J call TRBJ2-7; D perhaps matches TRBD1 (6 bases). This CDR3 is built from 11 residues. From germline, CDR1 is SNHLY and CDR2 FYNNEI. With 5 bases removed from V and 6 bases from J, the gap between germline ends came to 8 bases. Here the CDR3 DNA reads TGTGCCAGCAGTCAGGGGCGCGAGCAGTACTTC. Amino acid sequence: CASSQGREQYF.

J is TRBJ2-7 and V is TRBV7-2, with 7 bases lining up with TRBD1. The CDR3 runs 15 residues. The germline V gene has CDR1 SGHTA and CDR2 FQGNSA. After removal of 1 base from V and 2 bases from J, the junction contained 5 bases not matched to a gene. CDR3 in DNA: TGTGCCAGCAGCTTAGAAGGGACAGAACCCTACGAGCAGTACTTC. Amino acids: CASSLEGTEPYEQYF.

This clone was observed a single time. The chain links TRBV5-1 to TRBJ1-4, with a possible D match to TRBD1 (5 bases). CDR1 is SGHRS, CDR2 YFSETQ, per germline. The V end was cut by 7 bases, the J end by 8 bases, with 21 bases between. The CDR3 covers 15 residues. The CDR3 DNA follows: TGCGCCAGCCCCCTAAAGGCAGGGCATCGGGAAAAACTGTTTTTT. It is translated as CASPLKAGHREKLFF.

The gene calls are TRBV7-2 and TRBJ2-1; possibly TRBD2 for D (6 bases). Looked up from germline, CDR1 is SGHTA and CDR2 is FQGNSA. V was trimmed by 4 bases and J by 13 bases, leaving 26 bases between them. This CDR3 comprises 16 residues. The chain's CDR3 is CASSSTYKVSGEVQFF. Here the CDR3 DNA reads TGTGCCAGCAGCTCCACCTACAAGGTTTCGGGAGAGGTTCAGTTCTTC.

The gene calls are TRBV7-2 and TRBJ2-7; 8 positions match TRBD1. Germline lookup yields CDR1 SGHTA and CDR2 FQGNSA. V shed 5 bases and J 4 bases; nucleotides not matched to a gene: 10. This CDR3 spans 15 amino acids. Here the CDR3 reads CASSHSGTGQYEQYF. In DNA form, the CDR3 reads TGTGCCAGCAGCCACTCGGGGACAGGCCAATACGAGCAGTACTTC.

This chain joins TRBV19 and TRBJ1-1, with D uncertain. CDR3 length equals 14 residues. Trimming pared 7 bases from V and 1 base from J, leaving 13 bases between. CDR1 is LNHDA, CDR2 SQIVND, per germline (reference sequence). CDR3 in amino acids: CASTPDWGNTEAFF. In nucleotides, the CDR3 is TGTGCCAGTACCCCGGACTGGGGGAACACTGAAGCTTTCTTT.

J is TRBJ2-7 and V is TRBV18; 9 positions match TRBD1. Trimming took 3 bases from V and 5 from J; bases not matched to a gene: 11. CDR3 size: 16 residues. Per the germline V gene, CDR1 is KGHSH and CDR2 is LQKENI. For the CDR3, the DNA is TGTGCCAGCTCACCGTATCCGGGACAGGGCTCACACGAGCAGTACTTC. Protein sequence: CASSPYPGQGSHEQYF.

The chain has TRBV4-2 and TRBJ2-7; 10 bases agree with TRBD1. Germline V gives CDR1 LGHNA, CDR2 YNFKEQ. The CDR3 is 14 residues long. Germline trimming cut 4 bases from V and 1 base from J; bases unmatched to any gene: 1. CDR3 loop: CASSPGQGSYEQYF. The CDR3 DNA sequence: TGTGCCAGCAGCCCGGGACAGGGGTCCTACGAGCAGTACTTC.

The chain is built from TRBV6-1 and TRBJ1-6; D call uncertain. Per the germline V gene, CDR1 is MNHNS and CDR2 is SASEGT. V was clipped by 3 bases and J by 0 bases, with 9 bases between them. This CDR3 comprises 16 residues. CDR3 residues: CASSDASYSYNSPLHF. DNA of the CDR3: TGTGCCAGCAGTGACGCCTCCTACTCCTATAATTCACCCCTCCACTTT.

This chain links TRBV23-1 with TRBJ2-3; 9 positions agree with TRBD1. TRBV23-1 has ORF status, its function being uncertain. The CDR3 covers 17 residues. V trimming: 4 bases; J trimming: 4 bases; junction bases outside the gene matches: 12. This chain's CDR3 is CASSRTIGQGSPDTQYF. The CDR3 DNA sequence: TGCGCCAGCAGTCGCACAATCGGACAGGGGAGCCCAGATACGCAGTATTTT.

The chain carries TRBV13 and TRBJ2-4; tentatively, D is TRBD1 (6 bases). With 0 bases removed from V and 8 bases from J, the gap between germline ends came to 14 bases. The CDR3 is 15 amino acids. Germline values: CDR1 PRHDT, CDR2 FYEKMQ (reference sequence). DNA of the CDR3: TGTGCCAGCAGCTTAGGGGGCAGGGGAATTGACATTCAGTACTTC. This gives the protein CASSLGGRGIDIQYF.

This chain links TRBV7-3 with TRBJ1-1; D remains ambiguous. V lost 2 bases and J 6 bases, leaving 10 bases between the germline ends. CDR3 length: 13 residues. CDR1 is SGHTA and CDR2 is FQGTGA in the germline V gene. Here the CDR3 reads CASSLLSGAEAFF. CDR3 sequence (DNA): TGTGCCAGCAGCTTACTATCCGGGGCTGAAGCTTTCTTT.

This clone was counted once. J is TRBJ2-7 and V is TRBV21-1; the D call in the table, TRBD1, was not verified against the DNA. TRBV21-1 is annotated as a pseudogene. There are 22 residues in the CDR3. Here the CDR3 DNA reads TGTGCCAGCAGCTCCCGGGGGGAGGGCAGGGGGCGGCCAGGGTCACTATCCTACGAGCAGTACTTC. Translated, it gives CASSSRGEGRGRPGSLSYEQYF.

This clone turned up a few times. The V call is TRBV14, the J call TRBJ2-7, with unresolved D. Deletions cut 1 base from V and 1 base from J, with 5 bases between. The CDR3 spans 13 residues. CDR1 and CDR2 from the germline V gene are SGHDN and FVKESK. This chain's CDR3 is CASSQVISYEQYF. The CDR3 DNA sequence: TGTGCCAGCAGCCAAGTTATATCCTACGAGCAGTACTTC.

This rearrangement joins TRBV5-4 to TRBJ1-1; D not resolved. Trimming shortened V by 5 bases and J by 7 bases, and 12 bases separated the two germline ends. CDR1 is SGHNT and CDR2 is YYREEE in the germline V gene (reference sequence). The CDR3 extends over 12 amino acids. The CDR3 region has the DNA TGTGCCAGCAGTACCGGGATGCTTGAAGCTTTCTTT. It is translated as CASSTGMLEAFF.

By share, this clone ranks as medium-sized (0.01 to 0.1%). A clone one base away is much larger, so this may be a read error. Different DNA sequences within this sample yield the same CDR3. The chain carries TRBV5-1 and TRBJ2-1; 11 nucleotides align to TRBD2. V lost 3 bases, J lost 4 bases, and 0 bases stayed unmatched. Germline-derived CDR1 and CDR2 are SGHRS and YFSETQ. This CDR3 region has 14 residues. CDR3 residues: CASSSSGGYNEQFF. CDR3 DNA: TGCGCCAGCAGCTCTAGCGGGGGGTACAATGAGCAGTTCTTC. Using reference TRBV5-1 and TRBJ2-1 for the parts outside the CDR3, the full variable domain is KAGVTQTPRYLIKTRGQQVTLSCSPISGHRSVSWYQQTPGQGLQFLFEYFSETQRNKGNFPGRFSGRQFSNSRSEMNVSTLELGDSALYLCASSSSGGYNEQFFGPGTRLTVL.

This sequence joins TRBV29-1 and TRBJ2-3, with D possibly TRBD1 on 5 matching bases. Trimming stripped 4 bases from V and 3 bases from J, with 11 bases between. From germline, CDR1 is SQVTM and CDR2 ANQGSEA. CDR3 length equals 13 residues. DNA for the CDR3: TGCAGCGTTGCCCCAGGGTTGACAGATACGCAGTATTTT. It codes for CSVAPGLTDTQYF.

The CDR3 DNA is TGTGCCAGCAGCTTTGGGTTAGCGGATCAAGAGACCCAGTACTTC. This gives the protein CASSFGLADQETQYF. The chain recombines TRBV11-1 with TRBJ2-5; possibly TRBD2 for D (6 bases). The CDR3 totals 15 residues. In germline, CDR1 is SGHAT, CDR2 FQDESV (reference sequence). Trimming shortened V by 3 bases and J by 2 bases, and 13 bases separated the two germline ends. Complete variable domain (other parts from reference TRBV11-1 and TRBJ2-5): EAEVAQSPRYKITEKSQAVAFWCDPISGHATLYWYRQILGQGPELLVQFQDESVVDDSQLPKDRFSAERLKGVDSTLKIQPAELGDSAMYLCASSFGLADQETQYFGPGTRLLVL.

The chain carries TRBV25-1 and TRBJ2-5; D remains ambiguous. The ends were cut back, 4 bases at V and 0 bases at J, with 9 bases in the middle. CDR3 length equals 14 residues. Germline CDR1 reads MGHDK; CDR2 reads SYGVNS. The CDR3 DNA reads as TGTGCCAGCAGTGTCATGGAGTACCAAGAGACCCAGTACTTC. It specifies CASSVMEYQETQYF.

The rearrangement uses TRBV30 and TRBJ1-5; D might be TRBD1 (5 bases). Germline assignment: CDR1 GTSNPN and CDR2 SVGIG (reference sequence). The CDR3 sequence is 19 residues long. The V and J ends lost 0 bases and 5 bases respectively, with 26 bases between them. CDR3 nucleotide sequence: TGTGCCTGGAGTGTACTGGGCAGGGCATTCCACATTGTCGATCAGCCCCAGCATTTT. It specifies CAWSVLGRAFHIVDQPQHF.

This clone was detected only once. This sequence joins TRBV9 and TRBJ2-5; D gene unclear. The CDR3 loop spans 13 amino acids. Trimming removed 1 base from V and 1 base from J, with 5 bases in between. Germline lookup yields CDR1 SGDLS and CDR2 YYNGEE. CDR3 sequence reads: CASSVRSQETQYF. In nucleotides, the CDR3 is TGTGCCAGCAGCGTACGGTCCCAAGAGACCCAGTACTTC.

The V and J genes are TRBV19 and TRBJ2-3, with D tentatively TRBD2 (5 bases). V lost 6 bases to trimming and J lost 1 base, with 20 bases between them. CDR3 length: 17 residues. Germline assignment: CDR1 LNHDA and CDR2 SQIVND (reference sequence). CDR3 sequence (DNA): TGTGCCAGTAGGGGCCTGTGGACGGTGAGGGGCACAGATACGCAGTATTTT. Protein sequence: CASRGLWTVRGTDTQYF. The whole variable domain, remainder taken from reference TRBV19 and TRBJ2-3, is DGGITQSPKYLFRKEGQNVTLSCEQNLNHDAMYWYRQDPGQGLRLIYYSQIVNDFQKGDIAEGYSVSREKKESFPLTVTSAQKNPTAFYLCASRGLWTVRGTDTQYFGPGTRLTVL.

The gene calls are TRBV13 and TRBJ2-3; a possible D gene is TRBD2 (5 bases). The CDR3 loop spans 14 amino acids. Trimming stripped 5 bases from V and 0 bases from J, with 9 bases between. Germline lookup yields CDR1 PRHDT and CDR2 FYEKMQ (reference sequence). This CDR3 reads CASSPRTSTDTQYF. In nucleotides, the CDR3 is TGTGCCAGCAGCCCACGGACTAGCACAGATACGCAGTATTTT.

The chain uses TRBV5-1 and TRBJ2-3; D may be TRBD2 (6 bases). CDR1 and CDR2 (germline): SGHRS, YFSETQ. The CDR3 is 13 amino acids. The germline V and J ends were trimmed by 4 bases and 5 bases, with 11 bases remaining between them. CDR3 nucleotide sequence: TGCGCCAGCAGCCCCGGGAGCTTAGATACGCAGTATTTT. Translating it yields CASSPGSLDTQYF.

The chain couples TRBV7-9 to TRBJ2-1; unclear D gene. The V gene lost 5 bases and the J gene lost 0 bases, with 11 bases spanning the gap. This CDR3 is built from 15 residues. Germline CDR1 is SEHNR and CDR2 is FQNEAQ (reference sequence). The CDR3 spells CASSPRMSSYNEQFF. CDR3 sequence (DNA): TGTGCCAGCAGCCCGAGGATGAGCTCCTACAATGAGCAGTTCTTC.

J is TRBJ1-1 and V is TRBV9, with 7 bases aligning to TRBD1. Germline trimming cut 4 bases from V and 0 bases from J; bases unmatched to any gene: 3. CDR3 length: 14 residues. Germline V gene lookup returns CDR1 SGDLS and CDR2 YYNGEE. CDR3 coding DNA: TGTGCCAGCAGCTCGACAGGGTTGAACACTGAAGCTTTCTTT. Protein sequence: CASSSTGLNTEAFF.